This entry concerns a single T cell receptor (beta chain). In the original analysis: Nucleated cell counts were estimated from reference gene primer amplification. TCRdb keeps only in-frame clones here, not all; method: immunoSEQ multiplex PCR. That table furnishes V, J and clone size, whereas the DNA furnished D and trimming. The sample lists 150,000 to 200,000 clones, 65% to 80% occurring once. The V gene end was trimmed by 6 bases and the J gene end by 4 bases; junction bases not matched to a gene: 8. The CDR3 covers 15 residues. CDR1 is SGHVS, CDR2 FQNEAQ, per germline. This specimen comes from a study of blood T cell repertoires in COVID-19. Study-wide context: The United States, Italy and Spain supplied acute and convalescent COVID-19 samples. PBMCs, B-cell-depleted T cells, or T cells were the source of the cDNA or gDNA that made up the material.

This sequence was found in a woman aged 45 to 65 with acute COVID-19. The chain couples TRBV7-8 to TRBJ1-5, with 8 nucleotides matching TRBD1. Sequenced input: PBMCs or T cells enriched from blood (not recorded which). The CDR3 DNA is TGTGCCAGCAGTCAGAACAGGGGGTTAAATCAGCCCCAGCATTTT. Encoded protein: CASSQNRGLNQPQHF.